This T cell receptor beta chain was recovered during a study of T cell repertoires in cytomegalovirus infection. For the study at large: TCR beta signatures that were public indicated CMV infection and matching HLA type. Study results and limitations: CMV-specific HLA-C-restricted TCR beta clonotypes dominated the ex vivo response. There were carriers of CMV plus the relevant HLA, and cumulative public TCR beta family frequency identified them.

Germline CDR1 and CDR2: SQVTM and ANQGSEA. The CDR3 length is 13 residues. TCRdb reprocessed the reads via MiXCR and lists one record per CDR3 protein. The sample holds about 210,000 distinct CDR3 sequences, roughly 6.5% seen once. This clonotype was recorded many times. Its target is unknown. The junction and the germline gene differ at one end; a read error may be behind it. Sequencing was done on a sample of PBMCs. The source is a human donor in good health (CMV status not recorded). Some clones in this sample may be carry-over from other donors' samples. V usage is TRBV29-1 and J usage is TRBJ1-1; possible D gene TRBD1, 5 bases. The CDR3 reads CSVEGHGNTEAFF. The CDR3 nucleotides read TGCAGCGTAGAAGGACATGGGAACACTGAAGCTTTCTTT.